This T cell receptor (beta chain) was sequenced during a study of T cell responses to AZD1222 COVID-19 vaccine. The CDR3 sequence is 15 residues long. Germline V gives CDR1 SGDLS, CDR2 YYNGEE. Trimming pared 3 bases from V and 2 bases from J, leaving 12 bases between. TCRdb keeps only in-frame clones here, not all; method: immunoSEQ multiplex PCR. The sample shows roughly 120,000 clones, 85% to 95% of them seen only once. The specimen was peripheral blood, collected 28 days after the second AZD1222 dose. The receptor was derived from an adult who received the AZD1222 COVID-19 vaccine. The chain has TRBV9 and TRBJ2-1; D remains unclear. CDR3 DNA: TGTGCCAGCAGCGCCCATACTACCGCCTACAATGAGCAGTTCTTC. This translates into CASSAHTTAYNEQFF. Full variable domain (remainder filled in from reference TRBV9 and TRBJ2-1): DSGVTQTPKHLITATGQRVTLRCSPRSGDLSVYWYQQSLDQGLQFLIQYYNGEERAKGNILERFSAQQFPDLHSELNLSSLELGDSALYFCASSAHTTAYNEQFFGPGTRLTVL.